This entry lists 8 T cell receptor beta chains sequenced from one sample in a study of T-cell reconstitution after alpha-beta-depleted transplantation in children. Preparation of the TCRbeta library was carried out with unique molecular identifiers. TCRdb re-derived calls from the PCR reads in MiXCR, one entry per CDR3 protein. The sample contains about 120,000 distinct CDR3 sequences, roughly 23% of which appear only once. The material was PBMCs, mostly from graft donor cells, obtained 180 days after TCRalphabeta/CD19-depleted stem cell transplant. These receptors were obtained from a male patient between 2 and 15 years old who had a stem cell transplant for chronic granulomatous disease, so the T cells may come from the graft donor.

V is TRBV6-2 or TRBV6-3 and J is TRBJ1-4; tentative D call: TRBD1 (5 bases). The germline V gene encodes CDR1 MNHEY and CDR2 SVGEGT. Trimming pared 2 bases from V and 2 bases from J, leaving 6 bases between. The CDR3 runs to 14 residues. The CDR3 nucleotides read TGTGCCAGCAGTTACGGGGCGACTAATGAAAAACTGTTTTTT. Its protein product is CASSYGATNEKLFF.

The J gene is TRBJ2-7, the V gene TRBV6-5; possibly TRBD1 or TRBD2 for D (5 bases each). The CDR3 contains 15 residues. Germline assignment: CDR1 MNHEY and CDR2 SVGAGI. The ends were cut back, 0 bases at V and 1 base at J, with 10 bases in the middle. Here the CDR3 reads CASSYSRGASYEQYF. The CDR3 bases are TGTGCCAGCAGTTACTCCCGAGGGGCTTCCTACGAGCAGTACTTC.

Note on this clonotype: This may arise from a read error, as a much more abundant clone is one base away. This sequence joins TRBV20-1 and TRBJ2-7; D is perhaps TRBD2 (5 bases). V was trimmed by 7 bases and J by 10 bases, leaving 23 bases between them. The CDR3 sequence is 13 residues long. Germline CDR1 reads DFQATT; CDR2 reads SNEGSKA (reference sequence). CDR3 in amino acids: CSGASGYSSDQYF. CDR3 in DNA: TGCAGTGGCGCATCGGGGTACAGCTCCGACCAGTACTTC.

This clonotype was observed many times. This chain joins TRBV29-1 and TRBJ2-7; 7 nucleotides line up with TRBD2. V gave up 4 bases and J gave up 2 bases; unmatched junction bases: 8. The V gene's germline CDR1 is SQVTM and CDR2 ANQGSEA. The CDR3 sequence is 14 residues long. Written as DNA, the CDR3 is TGCAGCGTTGTTCGGCCTAGCGGAACCTACGAGCAGTACTTC. Amino acid sequence: CSVVRPSGTYEQYF.

This clonotype was found many times. The genes are TRBV7-3 and TRBJ2-1; TRBD2 matches 9 bases. The CDR3 is made up of 15 amino acids. Germline assignment: CDR1 SGHTA and CDR2 FQGTGA. Losses at the gene ends were 3 bases for V and 5 bases for J; bases not matched to a gene: 5. The CDR3 loop is CASSFGGRAHNEQFF. Here the CDR3 DNA reads TGTGCCAGCAGCTTCGGCGGGAGGGCCCACAATGAGCAGTTCTTC. Combining the CDR3 with reference TRBV7-3 and TRBJ2-1 gives the whole variable domain GAGVSQTPSNKVTEKGKYVELRCDPISGHTALYWYRQSLGQGPEFLIYFQGTGAADDSGLPNDRFFAVRPEGSVSTLKIQRTERGDSAVYLCASSFGGRAHNEQFFGPGTRLTVL.

This clonotype was counted a few times. V is TRBV29-1 and J is TRBJ2-5; 9 bases are shared with TRBD1. V lost 5 bases, J lost 4 bases, and 5 bases stayed unmatched. This CDR3 is built from 13 residues. Germline assignment: CDR1 SQVTM and CDR2 ANQGSEA. CDR3 residues: CSVKTGGGETQYF. In nucleotides, the CDR3 is TGCAGCGTTAAAACAGGGGGCGGAGAGACCCAGTACTTC.

The J gene is TRBJ2-1, the V gene TRBV6-5; D is ambiguous. V gave up 2 bases and J gave up 2 bases, with 10 bases separating them. CDR1 MNHEY and CDR2 SVGAGI come from the germline V gene. This CDR3 contains 15 residues. The CDR3 nucleotides are TGTGCCAGCAGTTACGGGGAATACACCTACAATGAGCAGTTCTTC. This sequence encodes CASSYGEYTYNEQFF.

This clonotype was seen repeatedly, ten times or more. The chain recombines TRBV20-1 with TRBJ1-2; TRBD1 might be the D (5 bases). This CDR3 has 13 amino acids. The germline gives CDR1 DFQATT, CDR2 SNEGSKA (reference sequence). V was pared by 3 bases and J by 4 bases, with 12 bases between. CDR3 nucleotides: TGCAGTGCTAGTTGGGCAGGGACCTATGGCTACACCTTC. As protein: CSASWAGTYGYTF.